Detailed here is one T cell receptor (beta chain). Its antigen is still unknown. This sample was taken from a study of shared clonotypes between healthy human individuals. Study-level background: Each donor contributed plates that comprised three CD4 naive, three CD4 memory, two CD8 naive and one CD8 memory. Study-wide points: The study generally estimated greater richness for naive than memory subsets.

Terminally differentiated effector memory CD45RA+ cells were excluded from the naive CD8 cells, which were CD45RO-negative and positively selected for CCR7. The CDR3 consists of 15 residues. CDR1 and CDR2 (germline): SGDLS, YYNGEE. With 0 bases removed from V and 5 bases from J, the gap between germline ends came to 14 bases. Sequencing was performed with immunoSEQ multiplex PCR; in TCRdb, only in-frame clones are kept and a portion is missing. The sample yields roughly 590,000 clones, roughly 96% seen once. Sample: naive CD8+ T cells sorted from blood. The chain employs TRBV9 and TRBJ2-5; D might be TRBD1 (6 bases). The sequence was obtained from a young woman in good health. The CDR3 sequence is CASSVAGQGSETQYF. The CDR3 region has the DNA TGTGCCAGCAGCGTAGCGGGGCAGGGGTCCGAGACCCAGTACTTC.